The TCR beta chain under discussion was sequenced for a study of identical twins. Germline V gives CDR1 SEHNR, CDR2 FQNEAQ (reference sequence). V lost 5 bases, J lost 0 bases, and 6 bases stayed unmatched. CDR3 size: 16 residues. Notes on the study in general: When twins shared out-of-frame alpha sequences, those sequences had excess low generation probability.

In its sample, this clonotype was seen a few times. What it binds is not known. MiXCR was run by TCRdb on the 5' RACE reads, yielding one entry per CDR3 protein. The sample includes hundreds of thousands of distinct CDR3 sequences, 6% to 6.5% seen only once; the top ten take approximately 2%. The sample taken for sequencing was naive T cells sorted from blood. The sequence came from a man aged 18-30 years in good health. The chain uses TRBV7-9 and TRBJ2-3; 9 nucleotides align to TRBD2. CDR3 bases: TGTGCCAGCAGCAACCGACTAGCGGATAGCACAGATACGCAGTATTTT. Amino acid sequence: CASSNRLADSTDTQYF.